This T cell receptor beta chain appears in the sequencing data of a study of patients and donors after allogeneic stem cell transplantation. Losses at the gene ends were 8 bases for V and 4 bases for J; bases not matched to a gene: 12. This CDR3 has 15 amino acids. CDR1 is SGHVS and CDR2 is FQNEAQ in the germline V gene. TCRdb recomputed calls from the RT-PCR reads with MiXCR, one row per CDR3 protein. The sample lists about a million distinct CDR3 sequences, roughly 18% seen once, with under 6.5% in the top ten. The chain is built from TRBV7-8 and TRBJ2-7, with 9 bases matching TRBD2. Source material: blood, either unsorted or a sorted T cell fraction (not recorded which). The TCR comes from a human donor who was either an allogeneic HSCT recipient or a stem cell or donor lymphocyte infusion donor (not recorded which). It is not recorded whose cells these are; they may come from a transplant donor. The CDR3: CASGMGSGGFYEQYF. The CDR3 DNA sequence: TGTGCCAGCGGTATGGGAAGCGGGGGGTTTTACGAGCAGTACTTC.